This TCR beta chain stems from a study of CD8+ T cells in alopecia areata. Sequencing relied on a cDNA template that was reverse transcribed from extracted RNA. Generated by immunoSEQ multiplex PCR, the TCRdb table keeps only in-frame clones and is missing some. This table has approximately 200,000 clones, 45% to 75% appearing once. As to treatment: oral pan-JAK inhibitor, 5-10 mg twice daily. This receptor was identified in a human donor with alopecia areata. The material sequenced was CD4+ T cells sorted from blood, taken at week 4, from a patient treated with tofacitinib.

This CDR3 reads CASSFDSFYNSPLHF. CDR3 DNA sequence: TGCGCCAGCAGCTTTGACTCGTTCTATAATTCACCCCTCCACTTT. The rearrangement uses TRBV5-1 and TRBJ1-6; no clear D. This CDR3 is built from 15 residues. Deletions cut 2 bases from V and 3 bases from J, with 9 bases between. Germline CDR1 reads SGHRS; CDR2 reads YFSETQ.